The 27 T cell receptor beta chains listed next were all sequenced from one sample in a study of T cells in Graves' hyperthyroidism and ophthalmopathy. It was RNA transcripts that yielded the amplified TCR beta CDR3 regions. HTBI primers drove first-round RT-PCR of the TCR CDR3. TCRdb reprocessed the multiplex PCR reads with MiXCR, giving one entry per CDR3 protein. The table lists hundreds of thousands of distinct CDR3 sequences, 14% of them singletons. The sample consisted of blood. The receptors derive from a woman under 30 with Graves' hyperthyroidism.

The chain joins TRBV7-3 to TRBJ2-3, with a possible D match to TRBD2 (6 bases). V lost 5 bases and J 2 bases, leaving 14 bases between the germline ends. There are 15 residues in the CDR3. Per the germline V gene, CDR1 is SGHTA and CDR2 is FQGTGA. The CDR3 loop is CASSPVGGTTDTQYF. The CDR3 coding sequence is TGTGCCAGCAGCCCCGTGGGAGGTACCACAGATACGCAGTATTTT.

This clonotype occurred a few times. The chain couples TRBV7-9 to TRBJ2-1, with D perhaps matching TRBD1 (5 bases). Germline V CDR1 and CDR2: SEHNR, FQNEAQ (reference sequence). The CDR3 is 14 residues long. The V and J ends lost 2 bases and 8 bases respectively, with 13 bases between them. The CDR3 DNA sequence: TGTGCCAGCAGCTTAACGCAGGGTGTCGATGAGCAGTTCTTC. It codes for CASSLTQGVDEQFF.

This clonotype was detected ten times or more. The chain combines TRBV4-3 with TRBJ1-1; D is possibly TRBD1 (5 bases). This CDR3 has 15 amino acids. Trimming removed 3 bases from V and 1 base from J, with 12 bases in between. Looked up from germline, CDR1 is LGHNA and CDR2 is YSLEER. The CDR3 DNA sequence: TGCGCCAGCAGCCATTGGGGGAGGACGAACACTGAAGCTTTCTTT. Encoded protein: CASSHWGRTNTEAFF.

This clonotype was seen at least ten times. The chain employs TRBV11-2 and TRBJ2-7; TRBD1 matches at 9 bases. This CDR3 is built from 15 residues. The germline V gene encodes CDR1 SGHAT and CDR2 FQNNGV. V was pared by 2 bases and J by 3 bases, with 5 bases of the junction left unmatched. The CDR3 reads CASSLSGQGVYEQYF. The CDR3 DNA follows: TGTGCCAGCAGCTTATCGGGACAGGGTGTCTACGAGCAGTACTTC.

The rearrangement links TRBV10-3 to TRBJ2-7; D not certain. V lost 4 bases, J lost 1 base, and 8 bases lay in between. This CDR3 comprises 13 residues. Germline assignment: CDR1 ENHRY and CDR2 SYGVKD. The CDR3 region has the DNA TGTGCCATCAGTGTGGGGATATCCTACGAGCAGTACTTC. It is translated as CAISVGISYEQYF.

This clonotype has at least ten counts. The J gene is TRBJ1-2, the V gene TRBV18; 7 nucleotides align to TRBD1. The CDR3 spans 12 residues. CDR1 KGHSH and CDR2 LQKENI come from the germline V gene. The V gene end was trimmed by 6 bases and the J gene end by 8 bases; junction bases not matched to a gene: 6. The CDR3 coding sequence is TGTGCCAGCTCTAATGACAGGGTCGGCTACACCTTC. It codes for CASSNDRVGYTF.

This chain joins TRBV19 and TRBJ1-4; D call uncertain. V gave up 2 bases and J gave up 0 bases, with 7 bases separating them. This CDR3 contains 15 residues. Germline V gene data show CDR1 as LNHDA and CDR2 as SQIVND (reference sequence). CDR3 amino acids: CASSITAATNEKLFF. DNA of the CDR3: TGTGCCAGTAGTATAACAGCTGCAACTAATGAAAAACTGTTTTTT.

In the case of this clonotype: A read error may be the cause here, since a much bigger clone is one base away. Because the CDR3 is missing its conserved closing phenylalanine or tryptophan, this is likely a read error. This chain joins TRBV7-2 and TRBJ2-1, with 8 positions matching TRBD1. The CDR3 is made up of 16 amino acids. Germline V gene sequence: CDR1 SGHTA, CDR2 FQGNSA. V lost 3 bases and J lost 0; bases outside the gene matches: 4. The CDR3: CASSFDRGSSYNEQFL. Here the CDR3 DNA reads TGTGCCAGCAGCTTTGACAGGGGAAGCTCCTACAATGAGCAGTTCCTC.

V is TRBV30 and J is TRBJ2-2; no clear D. Germline V gives CDR1 GTSNPN, CDR2 SVGIG (reference sequence). With 4 bases removed from V and 8 bases from J, the gap between germline ends came to 17 bases. The CDR3 spans 14 residues. CDR3 amino acids: CAWITPGFRGELFF. The DNA for the CDR3 is TGTGCCTGGATTACTCCAGGTTTTAGGGGGGAGCTGTTTTTT.

This clonotype was seen more than once but under ten times. CDR3 DNA: TGTGCCTGGAGTCTGGGGGGTGTAATCAACACCGGGGAGCTGTTTTTT. The encoded protein is CAWSLGGVINTGELFF. This chain links TRBV30 with TRBJ2-2, with D perhaps matching TRBD2 (6 bases). Germline V lookup: CDR1 GTSNPN, CDR2 SVGIG (reference sequence). Deletions cut 2 bases from V and 2 bases from J, with 15 bases between. The CDR3 is made up of 16 amino acids.

In this sample, this clonotype turned up many times. The chain joins TRBV20-1 to TRBJ2-5; D remains ambiguous. Germline V gives CDR1 DFQATT, CDR2 SNEGSKA (reference sequence). The CDR3 extends over 11 amino acids. Trimming removed 1 base from V and 5 bases from J, with 5 bases in between. The CDR3 region is CSARVRETQYF. CDR3 nucleotides: TGCAGTGCTAGAGTCCGGGAGACCCAGTACTTC.

The table lists this clonotype with a few counts. The chain links TRBV6-5 to TRBJ1-4, with 9 bases that match TRBD1. The J segment lost 8 bases and the V segment lost 2 bases, leaving 6 bases of the junction unmatched. Germline loops: CDR1 MNHEY, CDR2 SVGAGI. The CDR3 is 15 amino acids. The CDR3, as DNA: TGTGCCAGCAGTTACGACGGGACAGGGTACGAAAAACTGTTTTTT. Its translation is CASSYDGTGYEKLFF.

This clonotype was counted a few times. The rearrangement uses TRBV2 and TRBJ1-2; 8 bases map to TRBD1. J lost 8 bases, V lost 10 bases, and 9 bases had no gene match. The CDR3 runs 12 residues. Germline CDR1 is SNHLY and CDR2 is FYNNEI. The CDR3 DNA reads as TGTGCCAACCATCAGGGGGCGAGAGGCTACACCTTC. This translates into CANHQGARGYTF. The complete variable domain, with remaining parts taken from reference TRBV2 and TRBJ1-2, reads EPEVTQTPSHQVTQMGQEVILRCVPISNHLYFYWYRQILGQKVEFLVSFYNNEISEKSEIFDDQFSVERPDGSNFTLKIRSTKLEDSAMYFCANHQGARGYTFGSGTRLTVV.

This clonotype was picked up many times. CDR3 coding DNA: TGCAGCAAAGGGGCACTACCGGGGAAGGGCTACACCTTC. Its translation: CSKGALPGKGYTF. V gene TRBV20-1 combines with J gene TRBJ1-2; D may be TRBD1 (5 bases). The CDR3 length is 13 residues. Germline lookup yields CDR1 DFQATT and CDR2 SNEGSKA (reference sequence).

This clonotype has at least ten counts. The V and J genes are TRBV3-1 and TRBJ2-3; D call uncertain. This CDR3 region has 17 residues. V was trimmed by 3 bases and J by 2 bases, leaving 18 bases between them. Germline-derived CDR1 and CDR2 are LGHDT and YNNKEL (reference sequence). The CDR3 spells CASSHLRADFDTDTQYF. In DNA form, the CDR3 reads TGTGCCAGCAGCCACCTTCGGGCTGACTTCGACACAGATACGCAGTATTTT.

The CDR3 DNA follows: TGTGCCAGCAGCCCGTCCGGGCTGGGAAACACCATATATTTT. Its protein is CASSPSGLGNTIYF. The chain has TRBV5-6 and TRBJ1-3; D is undetermined. V was shortened by 4 bases and J by 4 bases, with 12 bases between the two germline ends. The CDR3 runs 14 residues. Germline values: CDR1 SGHDT, CDR2 YYEEEE.

The chain combines TRBV27 with TRBJ1-5; no definite D call. This CDR3 spans 13 amino acids. Trimming took 3 bases from V and 6 from J, leaving 9 bases between them. Germline V CDR1 and CDR2: MNHEY, SMNVEV (reference sequence). In nucleotides, the CDR3 is TGTGCCAGCAGTTTGGCCCGAAGTCAGCCCCAGCATTTT. This encodes CASSLARSQPQHF.

The genes are TRBV4-3 and TRBJ2-2; TRBD2 aligns across 10 bases. The CDR3 is 19 amino acids. V shed 0 bases, J shed 3 bases, and the junction held 10 bases outside the gene matches. Germline V CDR1 and CDR2: LGHNA, YSLEER. CDR3 loop: CASSQEVAGGRPHTGELFF. The CDR3 region has the DNA TGCGCCAGCAGCCAAGAAGTAGCGGGAGGAAGACCTCACACCGGGGAGCTGTTTTTT.

This clonotype occurred many times. The chain couples TRBV5-6 to TRBJ1-1; no clear D gene. The length of the CDR3 is 14 residues. Germline CDR1 reads SGHDT; CDR2 reads YYEEEE. Trimming shortened V by 0 bases and J by 0 bases, and 6 bases separated the two germline ends. DNA for the CDR3: TGTGCCAGCAGCTTGGACAATATGAACACTGAAGCTTTCTTT. It is translated as CASSLDNMNTEAFF.

CDR3 nucleotide sequence: TGTGCCAGCAGCGCCCTCCTCGAGGCAAATACGCAGTATTTT. The encoded protein is CASSALLEANTQYF. This chain joins TRBV9 and TRBJ2-3; D unresolved. The V end was cut by 3 bases, the J end by 7 bases, with 15 bases between. CDR1 and CDR2 from the germline V gene are SGDLS and YYNGEE. The CDR3 consists of 14 residues.

This clonotype was recorded at least ten times. The chain links TRBV30 to TRBJ2-5, with D tentatively TRBD1 (5 bases). V was trimmed by 5 bases and J by 7 bases, leaving 17 bases between them. CDR1 is GTSNPN, CDR2 SVGIG, per germline (reference sequence). The CDR3 is made up of 13 amino acids. The CDR3 nucleotides are TGTGCCTGGGGGGCCAAGCCACGTGGGACCCAGTACTTC. Translation gives CAWGAKPRGTQYF.

This clonotype was seen ten or more times. The chain carries TRBV11-2 and TRBJ2-7; D possibly corresponds to TRBD2 (5 bases). The CDR3 loop spans 14 amino acids. Germline V gene data show CDR1 as SGHAT and CDR2 as FQNNGV. V lost 0 bases to trimming and J lost 6 bases, with 12 bases between them. The CDR3 bases are TGTGCCAGCAGCTTAGACGGTTTGGAGGTCGAGCAGTACTTC. Translating gives CASSLDGLEVEQYF.

This clonotype was observed at least ten times. This rearrangement joins TRBV7-2 to TRBJ2-7; D tentatively fits TRBD1 or TRBD2 (5 bases each). V lost 4 bases, J lost 4 bases, and 17 bases lay in between. The CDR3 runs to 15 residues. CDR1 SGHTA and CDR2 FQGNSA come from the germline V gene. The DNA of the CDR3 is TGTGCCAGCAGCTGGTCAGACAGCGGTAATTACGAGCAGTACTTC. It translates to CASSWSDSGNYEQYF.

This clonotype has more than one count but fewer than ten. V usage is TRBV12-3 or TRBV12-4 and J usage is TRBJ2-5; D unclear. The CDR3 sequence is 13 residues long. The V gene lost 0 bases and the J gene lost 6 bases, with 8 bases spanning the gap. CDR3 amino acids: CASSLADLQTQYF. The CDR3 nucleotides are TGTGCCAGCAGTTTAGCTGACTTGCAGACCCAGTACTTC.

At least ten counts were recorded for this clonotype. The CDR3, as DNA: TGCGCCAGCAGCGGCACTAGGGGCGCGAACACCGGGGAGCTGTTTTTT. Translated, it gives CASSGTRGANTGELFF. V usage is TRBV5-1 and J usage is TRBJ2-2, with D tentatively TRBD1 or TRBD2 (5 bases each). Germline CDR1 is SGHRS and CDR2 is YFSETQ. This CDR3 is built from 16 residues. V lost 4 bases, J lost 0 bases, and 13 bases lay in between.

The J gene is TRBJ1-3, the V gene TRBV7-8, with a weak D call TRBD1 (5 bases). The CDR3 loop spans 18 amino acids. Trimming took 5 bases from V and 6 from J, leaving 26 bases between them. Germline CDR1 SGHVS, CDR2 FQNEAQ. The CDR3 sequence: CASSPTLPGPYVPNTIYF. CDR3 coding DNA: TGTGCCAGCAGCCCGACCCTGCCGGGACCCTACGTCCCAAACACCATATATTTT.

The sample holds a few counts of this clonotype. The V and J genes are TRBV28 and TRBJ2-7, with D perhaps TRBD2 (6 bases). The germline V gene encodes CDR1 MDHEN and CDR2 SYDVKM. This CDR3 is 13 amino acids long. Trimming cost V 5 bases and J 5 bases, with 13 bases left between them. CDR3 coding DNA: TGTGCCAGCAGTCCGCCTGGGACTGACGAGCAGTACTTC. It codes for CASSPPGTDEQYF.